This TCR beta chain was sequenced for a study of control samples from healthy donors and cancer patients. Profiling relied on immunoSEQ multiplex PCR, and the TCRdb table lists in-frame clones only, not all of them. The table has tens of thousands of clones, about 88% seen once. The germline V gene encodes CDR1 SGHDT and CDR2 YYEEEE. V lost 4 bases, J lost 5 bases, and 6 bases stayed unmatched. CDR3 length: 14 amino acids. The V and J genes are TRBV5-6 and TRBJ2-7; 10 positions agree with TRBD1. The sample consisted of blood. The TCR sequence derives from a man aged 50 or older in good health. The chain's CDR3 is CASSAGQGFDEQYF. The CDR3 bases are TGTGCCAGCAGCGCGGGACAGGGGTTCGACGAGCAGTACTTC. The full variable domain, rest sourced from reference TRBV5-6 and TRBJ2-7, is DAGVTQSPTHLIKTRGQQVTLRCSPKSGHDTVSWYQQALGQGPQFIFQYYEEEERQRGNFPDRFSGHQFPNYSSELNVNALLLGDSALYLCASSAGQGFDEQYFGPGTRLTVT.